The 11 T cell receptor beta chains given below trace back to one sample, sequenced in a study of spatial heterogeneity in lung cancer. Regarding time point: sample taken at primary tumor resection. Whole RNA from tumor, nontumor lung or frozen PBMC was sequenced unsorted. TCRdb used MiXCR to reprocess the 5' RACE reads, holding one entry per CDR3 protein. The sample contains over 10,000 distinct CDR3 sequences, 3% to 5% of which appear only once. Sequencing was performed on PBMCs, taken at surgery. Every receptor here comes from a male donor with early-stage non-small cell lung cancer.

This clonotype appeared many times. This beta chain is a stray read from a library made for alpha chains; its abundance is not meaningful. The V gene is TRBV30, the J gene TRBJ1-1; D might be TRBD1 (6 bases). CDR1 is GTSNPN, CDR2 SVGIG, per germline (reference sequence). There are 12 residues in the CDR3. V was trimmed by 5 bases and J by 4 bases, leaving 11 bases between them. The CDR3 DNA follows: TGTGCCTGGGGGGGCCCGGGCACTGAAGCTTTCTTT. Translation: CAWGGPGTEAFF.

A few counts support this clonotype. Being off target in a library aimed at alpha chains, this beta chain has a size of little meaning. CDR3 protein: CASSSGTSMNEQFF. As DNA, the CDR3 is TGTGCCAGCAGTTCCGGGACTAGCATGAATGAGCAGTTCTTC. The rearrangement joins TRBV27 to TRBJ2-1; 9 bases are shared with TRBD2. CDR3 size: 14 residues. In germline, CDR1 is MNHEY, CDR2 SMNVEV (reference sequence). V trimming: 4 bases; J trimming: 7 bases; junction bases outside the gene matches: 5.

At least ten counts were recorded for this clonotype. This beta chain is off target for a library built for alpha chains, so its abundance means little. CDR3 in amino acids: CASSQGGTRTNYGYTF. The CDR3 nucleotides are TGCGCCAGCAGCCAAGGGGGGACACGGACTAACTATGGCTACACCTTC. The chain joins TRBV4-1 to TRBJ1-2, with D perhaps TRBD1 (6 bases). V lost 1 base to trimming and J lost 0 bases, with 12 bases between them. Germline CDR1 is MGHRA and CDR2 is YSYEKL. This CDR3 is 16 amino acids long.

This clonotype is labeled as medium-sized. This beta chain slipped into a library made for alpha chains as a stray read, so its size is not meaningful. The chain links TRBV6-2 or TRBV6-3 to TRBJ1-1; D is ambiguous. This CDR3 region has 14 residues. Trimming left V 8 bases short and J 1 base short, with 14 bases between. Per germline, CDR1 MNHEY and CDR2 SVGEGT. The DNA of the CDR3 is TGTGCCAGCGCCTCCCTTCAGAAGAACACTGAAGCTTTCTTT. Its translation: CASASLQKNTEAFF.

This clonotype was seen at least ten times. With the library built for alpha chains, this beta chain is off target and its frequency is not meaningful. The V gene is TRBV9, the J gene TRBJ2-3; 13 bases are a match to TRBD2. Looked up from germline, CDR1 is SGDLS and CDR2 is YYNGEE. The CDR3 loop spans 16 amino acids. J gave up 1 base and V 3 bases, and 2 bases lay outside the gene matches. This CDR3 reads CASSAGLAGGTDTQYF. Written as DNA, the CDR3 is TGTGCCAGCAGCGCCGGACTAGCGGGAGGCACAGATACGCAGTATTTT. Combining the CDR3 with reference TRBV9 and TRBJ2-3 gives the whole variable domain DSGVTQTPKHLITATGQRVTLRCSPRSGDLSVYWYQQSLDQGLQFLIQYYNGEERAKGNILERFSAQQFPDLHSELNLSSLELGDSALYFCASSAGLAGGTDTQYFGPGTRLTVL.

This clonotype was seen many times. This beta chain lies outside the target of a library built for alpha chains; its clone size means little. The CDR3 here is CASSQEGLGLSTDTQYF. CDR3 nucleotide sequence: TGCGCCAGCAGCCAAGAGGGACTTGGATTAAGCACAGATACGCAGTATTTT. V is TRBV4-3 and J is TRBJ2-3, with TRBD2 as a possible D gene (6 bases). This CDR3 spans 17 amino acids. Germline V gives CDR1 LGHNA, CDR2 YSLEER. V was trimmed by 0 bases and J by 0 bases, leaving 13 bases between them.

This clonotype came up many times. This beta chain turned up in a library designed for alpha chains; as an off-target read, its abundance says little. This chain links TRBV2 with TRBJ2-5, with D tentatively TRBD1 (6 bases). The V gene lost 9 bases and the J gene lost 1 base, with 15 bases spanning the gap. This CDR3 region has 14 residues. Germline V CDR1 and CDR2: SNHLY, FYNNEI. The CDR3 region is CASKTTGTQETQYF. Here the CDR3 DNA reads TGTGCCAGTAAAACTACAGGGACCCAAGAGACCCAGTACTTC. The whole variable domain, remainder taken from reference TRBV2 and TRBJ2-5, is EPEVTQTPSHQVTQMGQEVILRCVPISNHLYFYWYRQILGQKVEFLVSFYNNEISEKSEIFDDQFSVERPDGSNFTLKIRSTKLEDSAMYFCASKTTGTQETQYFGPGTRLLVL.

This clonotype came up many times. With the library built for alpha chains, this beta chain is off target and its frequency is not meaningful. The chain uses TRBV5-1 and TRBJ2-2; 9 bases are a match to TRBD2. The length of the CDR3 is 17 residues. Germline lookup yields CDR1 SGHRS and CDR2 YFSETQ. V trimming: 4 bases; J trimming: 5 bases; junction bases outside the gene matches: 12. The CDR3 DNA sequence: TGCGCCAGCAGCAACTCAGGCGGTAGCGGGAGAACCGGGGAGCTGTTTTTT. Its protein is CASSNSGGSGRTGELFF.

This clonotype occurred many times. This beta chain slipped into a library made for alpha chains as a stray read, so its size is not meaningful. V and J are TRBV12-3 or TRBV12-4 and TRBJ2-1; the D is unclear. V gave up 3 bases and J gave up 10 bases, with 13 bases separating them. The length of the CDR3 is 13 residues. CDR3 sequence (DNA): TGTGCCAGCAGTTTGAGGTTAATGTGGGAGCAGTTCTTC. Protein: CASSLRLMWEQFF.

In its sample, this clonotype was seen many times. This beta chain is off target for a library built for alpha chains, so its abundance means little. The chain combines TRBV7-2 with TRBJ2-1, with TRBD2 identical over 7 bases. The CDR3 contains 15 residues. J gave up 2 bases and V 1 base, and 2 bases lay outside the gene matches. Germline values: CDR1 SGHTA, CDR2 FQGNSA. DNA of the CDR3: TGTGCCAGCAGCTTAGAACTAGCGACCTACAATGAGCAGTTCTTC. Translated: CASSLELATYNEQFF. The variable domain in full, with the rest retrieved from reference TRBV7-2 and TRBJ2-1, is GAGVSQSPSNKVTEKGKDVELRCDPISGHTALYWYRQSLGQGLEFLIYFQGNSAPDKSGLPSDRFSAERTGGSVSTLTIQRTQQEDSAVYLCASSLELATYNEQFFGPGTRLTVL.

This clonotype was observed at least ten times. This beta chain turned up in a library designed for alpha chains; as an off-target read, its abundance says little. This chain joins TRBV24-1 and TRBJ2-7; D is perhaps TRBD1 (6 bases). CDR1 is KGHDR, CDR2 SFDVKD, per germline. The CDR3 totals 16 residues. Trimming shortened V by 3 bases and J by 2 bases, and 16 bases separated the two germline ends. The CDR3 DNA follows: TGTGCCACCAGTGATCCTGGGGCAAAGGGGGCCTACGAGCAGTACTTC. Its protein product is CATSDPGAKGAYEQYF.